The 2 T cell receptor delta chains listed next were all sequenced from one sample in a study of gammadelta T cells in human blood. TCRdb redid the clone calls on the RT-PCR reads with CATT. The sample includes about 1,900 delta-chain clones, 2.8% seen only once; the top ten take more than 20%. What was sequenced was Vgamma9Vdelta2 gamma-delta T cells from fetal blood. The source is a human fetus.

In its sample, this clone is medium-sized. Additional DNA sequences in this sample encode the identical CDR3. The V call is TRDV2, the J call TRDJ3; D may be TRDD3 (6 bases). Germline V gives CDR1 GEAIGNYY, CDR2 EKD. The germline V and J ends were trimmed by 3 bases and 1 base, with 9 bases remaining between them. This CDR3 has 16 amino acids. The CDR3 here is CACDGIRSWDTRQMFF. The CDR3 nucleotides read TGTGCCTGTGACGGGATAAGGTCCTGGGACACCCGACAGATGTTTTTC.

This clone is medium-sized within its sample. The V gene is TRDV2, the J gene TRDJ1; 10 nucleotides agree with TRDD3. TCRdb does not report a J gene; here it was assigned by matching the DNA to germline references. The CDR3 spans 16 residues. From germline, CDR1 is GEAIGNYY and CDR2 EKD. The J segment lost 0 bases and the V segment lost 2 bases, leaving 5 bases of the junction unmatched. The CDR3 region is CACDILGDSYTDKLIF. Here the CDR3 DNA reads TGTGCCTGTGACATACTGGGGGATTCGTACACCGATAAACTCATCTTT.